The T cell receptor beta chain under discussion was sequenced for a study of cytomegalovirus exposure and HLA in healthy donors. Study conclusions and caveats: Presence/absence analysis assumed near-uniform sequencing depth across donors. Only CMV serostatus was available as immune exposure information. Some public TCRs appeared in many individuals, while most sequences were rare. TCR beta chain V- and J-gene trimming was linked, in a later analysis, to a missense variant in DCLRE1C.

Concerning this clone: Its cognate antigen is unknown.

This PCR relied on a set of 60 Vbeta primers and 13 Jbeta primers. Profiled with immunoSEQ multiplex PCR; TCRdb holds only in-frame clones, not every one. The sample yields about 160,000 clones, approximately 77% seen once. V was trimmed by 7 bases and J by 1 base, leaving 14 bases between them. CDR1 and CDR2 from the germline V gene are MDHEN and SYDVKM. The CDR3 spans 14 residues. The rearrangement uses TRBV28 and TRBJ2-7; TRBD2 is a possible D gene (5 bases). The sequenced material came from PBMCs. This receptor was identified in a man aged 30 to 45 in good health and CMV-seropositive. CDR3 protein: CASKRSGESYEQYF. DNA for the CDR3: TGTGCCAGCAAACGGAGCGGTGAATCCTACGAGCAGTACTTC. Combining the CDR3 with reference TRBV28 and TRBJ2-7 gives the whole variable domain DVKVTQSSRYLVKRTGEKVFLECVQDMDHENMFWYRQDPGLGLRLIYFSYDVKMKEKGDIPEGYSVSREKKERFSLILESASTNQTSMYLCASKRSGESYEQYFGPGTRLTVT.